Each of the 11 T cell receptor beta chains below was sequenced from the same sample in a study of blood T cell repertoires in COVID-19. Clones were sequenced by immunoSEQ multiplex PCR, and TCRdb holds only the in-frame ones, with some missing. This table holds some 150,000 clones, roughly 88% found once. The material sequenced was peripheral blood. Every receptor here comes from a woman in her forties or fifties in a cohort sampled during active or convalescent COVID-19.

A few counts support this clone. V and J are TRBV3-1 (or the pseudogene TRBV3-2) and TRBJ1-3, with 9 bases fitting TRBD1. Germline loops: CDR1 LGHDT, CDR2 YNNKEL (reference sequence). The junction had 13 bases not matched to a gene; V was cut back by 5 bases and J by 11 bases. The CDR3 is 15 residues long. The CDR3 loop reads CASSSLGQGKFAIYF. The CDR3 DNA sequence: TGTGCCAGCAGCTCCCTGGGACAGGGAAAATTCGCCATATATTTT.

In nucleotides, the CDR3 is TGTGCCAGCAGCCAGGCCCTTCCGGGGTCTGGAAACACCATATATTTT. The encoded protein is CASSQALPGSGNTIYF. The chain recombines TRBV11-2 with TRBJ1-3, with no clear D. The CDR3 length is 16 residues. Germline lookup yields CDR1 SGHAT and CDR2 FQNNGV. V lost 5 bases, J lost 1 base, and 15 bases lay in between.

The J gene is TRBJ2-2, the V gene TRBV4-3, with 8 bases lining up with TRBD1. Germline V lookup: CDR1 LGHNA, CDR2 YSLEER. Losses at the gene ends were 4 bases for V and 7 bases for J; bases not matched to a gene: 11. The CDR3 has 16 residues. CDR3 in amino acids: CASSPFGQGRGGELFF. The DNA of the CDR3 is TGCGCCAGCAGCCCTTTCGGACAGGGCCGCGGCGGGGAGCTGTTTTTT.

The chain uses TRBV6-1 and TRBJ2-7, with D unresolved. The CDR3 runs to 15 residues. V was cut by 0 bases and J by 2 bases, with 11 bases left in between. Germline assignment: CDR1 MNHNS and CDR2 SASEGT. The CDR3 coding sequence is TGTGCCAGCAGTGAAGCAGTGGGCGACCCCTACGAGCAGTACTTC. It yields the protein CASSEAVGDPYEQYF.

A few counts support this clone. The rearrangement links TRBV6-5 to TRBJ2-7; D may be TRBD1 (7 bases). Germline CDR1 MNHEY, CDR2 SVGAGI. V was trimmed by 6 bases and J by 4 bases, leaving 19 bases between them. This CDR3 has 15 residues. In nucleotides, the CDR3 is TGTGCCAGCAGACGAGACAGGGAGGAGCTATACGAGCAGTACTTC. This translates into CASRRDREELYEQYF.

This sequence joins TRBV7-3 and TRBJ2-3; D is perhaps TRBD2 (7 bases). This CDR3 spans 14 amino acids. V lost 5 bases and J 2 bases, leaving 11 bases between the germline ends. Looked up from germline, CDR1 is SGHTA and CDR2 is FQGTGA. The CDR3 is CASSPRGHTDTQYF. CDR3 coding DNA: TGTGCCAGCAGCCCGCGGGGGCACACAGATACGCAGTATTTT.

This chain uses TRBV30 with TRBJ2-7, with D possibly TRBD2 on 7 matching bases. Germline lookup yields CDR1 GTSNPN and CDR2 SVGIG (reference sequence). V was trimmed by 5 bases and J by 4 bases, leaving 15 bases between them. CDR3 length: 13 amino acids. The CDR3 region is CAWSSGGFYEQYF. The CDR3 DNA reads TGTGCCTGGTCATCGGGGGGCTTTTACGAGCAGTACTTC.

This clone came up a few times. The chain links TRBV29-1 to TRBJ1-3; D not certain. The germline V gene has CDR1 SQVTM and CDR2 ANQGSEA. The CDR3 sequence is 11 residues long. CDR3 residues: CAGSSGNTIYF. The CDR3 coding sequence is TGCGCGGGGAGCTCTGGAAACACCATATATTTT.

In its sample, this clone was seen once. This sequence joins TRBV4-1 and TRBJ2-1; the match to TRBD2 covers 8 bases. The CDR3 runs 17 residues. The germline V gene encodes CDR1 MGHRA and CDR2 YSYEKL. The J segment lost 7 bases and the V segment lost 0 bases, leaving 11 bases of the junction unmatched. This chain's CDR3 is CASSQDPGERGKNEQFF. CDR3 DNA: TGCGCCAGCAGCCAAGATCCGGGGGAGCGGGGGAAGAATGAGCAGTTCTTC.

The chain joins TRBV25-1 to TRBJ2-7; 8 bases map to TRBD1. Germline V lookup: CDR1 MGHDK, CDR2 SYGVNS. J gave up 3 bases and V 4 bases, and 5 bases lay outside the gene matches. The CDR3 runs 14 residues. The CDR3 spells CASSVTGGNYEQYF. The CDR3 DNA reads TGTGCCAGCAGTGTTACAGGGGGGAACTACGAGCAGTACTTC.

This clone has just a few counts. Other DNA sequences in this specimen translate into the identical CDR3. The chain combines TRBV5-1 with TRBJ2-7; TRBD2 aligns across 10 bases. Per the germline V gene, CDR1 is SGHRS and CDR2 is YFSETQ. This CDR3 region has 15 residues. J lost 2 bases, V lost 3 bases, and 5 bases had no gene match. The CDR3 protein is CASSSSGGTTYEQYF. The CDR3 DNA reads as TGCGCCAGCAGCTCTAGCGGGGGAACAACCTACGAGCAGTACTTC.